This entry describes one T cell receptor (beta chain). Its antigen specificity is not known. No clone much larger than this one lies a single base away; base qualities are absent. This sample is drawn from a study of blood T cell repertoires in COVID-19 (dated by TCRdb to 2020 to 2021). The study in broad terms: Samples from collaborators originated in the United States, Italy and Spain and spanned both the acute and convalescent phases of COVID-19. The material from the prospective study consisted of cDNA or gDNA derived from T cells, B-cell-depleted T cells, or PBMCs. Deeply sampled blood TCRbeta repertoires from subjects exposed to, actively infected with, or recovered from COVID-19 were included in the dataset. The repertoires were released in a freely available public database intended as a resource for research on the immune response to SARS-CoV-2. The samples were drawn from two sources: the first 160 participants of the ongoing ImmuneRACE study, and 950 to 1,500 subjects contributed by 6 global collaborators. Nearly every sample came with metadata listing a de-identified subject ID, COVID-19 status, age in years and sex. Where available, HLA class I and class II types were obtained from metadata supplied by the sample provider rather than from assay-based typing. Paper-wide results and their limitations: The amount of clinical and demographic metadata varied by source and participant and was provided uncurated.

Each collaborating institution followed its own protocols to collect whole blood in K2EDTA tubes. For TCRbeta analysis, collaborators shipped samples in one of three forms: frozen whole blood, isolated PBMCs, or DNA extracted from either of those sample types. CDR1 and CDR2 are drawn from the germline V gene: MDHEN, SYDVKM. Inclusive of the bounding cysteine and phenylalanine, the CDR3 is 17 residues long. Only CDR3 DNA is held: 51 bases, read in frame from base 1. The V and J ends are trimmed by 2 bases and 2 bases, leaving 19 bases between them. TCRbeta CDR3 regions were amplified from genomic DNA by means of the immunoSEQ Assay, a bias-controlled multiplex PCR. The paper's data handling went like this. Nucleated cell counts per sample were estimated from amplification of reference gene primers within the assay. To quantify the absolute abundance of each unique TCRbeta CDR3 rearrangement, sequence reads were collapsed and filtered. For each sample, productive Simpson clonality was calculated as the square root of Simpson's diversity index across productive rearrangements. TCRdb took over this immuneACCESS table, retaining in-frame rearrangements with V and J assigned. Such tables are incomplete; in checked studies, under half of the missing clones stem from an unresolved V gene, and the remainder is unexplained. Clone size and V and J calls were adopted from that table, with D and trimming inferred from the DNA. The sample table contains some 270,000 clones; only one count was recorded for 86% of them. Roughly 8.5% of the sample rests with the top ten.

The chain is encoded by TRBV28 joined to TRBJ2-7, with no confidently assigned D gene. The sequenced sample consisted of peripheral blood. The receptor's source is a man aged 40-50 years with active or convalescent COVID-19. The CDR3 corresponds to CASSLISRSERPYEQYF. In nucleotide form, the sequence is TGTGCCAGCAGTTTAATTTCGAGGTCCGAGAGACCCTACGAGCAGTACTTC.